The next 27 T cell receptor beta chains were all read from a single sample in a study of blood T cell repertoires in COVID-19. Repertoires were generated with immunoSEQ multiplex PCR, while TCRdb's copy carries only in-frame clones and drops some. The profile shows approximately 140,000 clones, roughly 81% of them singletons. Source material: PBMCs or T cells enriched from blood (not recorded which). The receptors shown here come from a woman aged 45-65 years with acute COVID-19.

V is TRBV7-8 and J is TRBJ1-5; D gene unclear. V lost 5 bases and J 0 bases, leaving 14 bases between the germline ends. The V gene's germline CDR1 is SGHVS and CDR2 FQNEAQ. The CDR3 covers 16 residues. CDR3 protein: CASSAPSVYSNQPQHF. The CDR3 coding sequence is TGTGCCAGCAGCGCCCCTTCTGTCTATAGCAATCAGCCCCAGCATTTT.

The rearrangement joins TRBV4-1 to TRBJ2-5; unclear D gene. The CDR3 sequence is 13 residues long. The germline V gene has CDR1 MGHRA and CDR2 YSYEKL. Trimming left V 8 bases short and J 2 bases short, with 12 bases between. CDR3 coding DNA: TGCGCCAGCGGGCTGATGGAACAAGAGACCCAGTACTTC. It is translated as CASGLMEQETQYF.

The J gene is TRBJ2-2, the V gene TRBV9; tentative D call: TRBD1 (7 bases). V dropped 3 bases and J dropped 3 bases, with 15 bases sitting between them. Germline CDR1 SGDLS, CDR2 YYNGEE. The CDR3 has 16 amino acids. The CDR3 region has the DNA TGTGCCAGCAGCGAATACAGGGGAGGTGACACCGGGGAGCTGTTTTTT. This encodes CASSEYRGGDTGELFF.

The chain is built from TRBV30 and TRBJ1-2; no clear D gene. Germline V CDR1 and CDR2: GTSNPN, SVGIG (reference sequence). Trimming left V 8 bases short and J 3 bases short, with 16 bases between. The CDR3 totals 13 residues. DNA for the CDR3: TGTGCCGTCCTCCTTCGGGTTGACTATGGCTACACCTTC. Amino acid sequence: CAVLLRVDYGYTF.

Here the CDR3 reads CASSPQGGTGNTIYF. The CDR3 DNA reads TGTGCCAGCAGCCCCCAGGGAGGGACCGGAAACACCATATATTTT. The V call is TRBV9, the J call TRBJ1-3; D might be TRBD1 (5 bases). Germline-derived CDR1 and CDR2 are SGDLS and YYNGEE. Between the trimmed V and J ends, which lost 4 bases and 4 bases, there was a span of 15 bases. The CDR3 contains 15 residues.

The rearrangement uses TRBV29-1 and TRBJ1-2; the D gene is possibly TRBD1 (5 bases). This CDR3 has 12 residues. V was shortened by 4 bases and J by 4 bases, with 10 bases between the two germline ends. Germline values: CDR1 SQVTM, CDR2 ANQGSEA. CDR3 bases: TGCAGCGTTGGGGAGGGGTCCTATGGCTACACCTTC. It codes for CSVGEGSYGYTF.

The DNA of the CDR3 is TGTGCCAGCAGCCCCTGGGACTCGGGGGATGTCACTGAAGCTTTCTTT. Translation: CASSPWDSGDVTEAFF. This chain uses TRBV3-1 (or the pseudogene TRBV3-2) with TRBJ1-1; possible D gene TRBD1, 5 bases. Germline-derived CDR1 and CDR2 are LGHDT and YNNKEL (reference sequence). With 4 bases removed from V and 4 bases from J, the gap between germline ends came to 19 bases. The CDR3 is made up of 16 amino acids.

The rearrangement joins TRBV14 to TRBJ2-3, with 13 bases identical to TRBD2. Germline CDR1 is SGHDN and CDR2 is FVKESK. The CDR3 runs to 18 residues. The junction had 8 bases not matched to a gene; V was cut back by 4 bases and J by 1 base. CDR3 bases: TGTGCCAGCAGCCCGGGACTAGCGGGAAGGGGACGCACAGATACGCAGTATTTT. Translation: CASSPGLAGRGRTDTQYF.

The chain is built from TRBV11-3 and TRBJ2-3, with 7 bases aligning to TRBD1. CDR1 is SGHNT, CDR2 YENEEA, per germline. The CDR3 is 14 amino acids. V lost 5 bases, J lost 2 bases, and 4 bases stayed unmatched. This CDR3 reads CASSADRLTDTQYF. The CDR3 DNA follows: TGTGCCAGCAGCGCGGACAGGCTCACAGATACGCAGTATTTT.

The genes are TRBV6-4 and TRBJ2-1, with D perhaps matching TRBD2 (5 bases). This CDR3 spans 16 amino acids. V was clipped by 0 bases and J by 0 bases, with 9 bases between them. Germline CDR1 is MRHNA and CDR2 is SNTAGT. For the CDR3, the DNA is TGTGCCAGCAGTGACTCGGGTGGGAGCTCCTACAATGAGCAGTTCTTC. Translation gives CASSDSGGSSYNEQFF.

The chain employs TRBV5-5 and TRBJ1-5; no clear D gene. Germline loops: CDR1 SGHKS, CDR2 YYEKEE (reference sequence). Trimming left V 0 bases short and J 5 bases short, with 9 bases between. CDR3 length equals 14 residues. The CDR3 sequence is CASSLEGSDQPQHF. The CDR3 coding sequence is TGTGCCAGCAGCTTGGAAGGGAGTGATCAGCCCCAGCATTTT.

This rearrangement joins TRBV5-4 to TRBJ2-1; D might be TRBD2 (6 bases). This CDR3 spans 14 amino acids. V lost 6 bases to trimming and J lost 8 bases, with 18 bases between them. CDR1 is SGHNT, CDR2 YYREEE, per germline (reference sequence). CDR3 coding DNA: TGTGCCAGCACCAGCCGGGACTTGAGGGATGAGCAGTTCTTC. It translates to CASTSRDLRDEQFF.

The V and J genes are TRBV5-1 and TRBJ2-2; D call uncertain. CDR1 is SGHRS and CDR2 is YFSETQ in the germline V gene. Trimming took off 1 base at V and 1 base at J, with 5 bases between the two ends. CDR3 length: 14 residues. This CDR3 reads CASSLLWNTGELFF. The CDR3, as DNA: TGCGCCAGCAGCTTGCTTTGGAACACCGGGGAGCTGTTTTTT.

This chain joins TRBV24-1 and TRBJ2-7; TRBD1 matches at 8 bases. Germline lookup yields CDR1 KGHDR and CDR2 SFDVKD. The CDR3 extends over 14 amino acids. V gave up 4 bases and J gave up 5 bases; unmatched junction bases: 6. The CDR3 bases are TGTGCCACCAGTGACCCAGGACAGGGTGACGAGCAGTACTTC. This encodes CATSDPGQGDEQYF.

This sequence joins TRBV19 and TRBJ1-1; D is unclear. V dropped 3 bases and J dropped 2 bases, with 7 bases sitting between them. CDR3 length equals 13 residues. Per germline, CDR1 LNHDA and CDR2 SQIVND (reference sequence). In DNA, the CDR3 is TGTGCCAGTAGTATCCAGGAAAACACTGAAGCTTTCTTT. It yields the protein CASSIQENTEAFF. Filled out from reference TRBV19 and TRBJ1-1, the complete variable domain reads DGGITQSPKYLFRKEGQNVTLSCEQNLNHDAMYWYRQDPGQGLRLIYYSQIVNDFQKGDIAEGYSVSREKKESFPLTVTSAQKNPTAFYLCASSIQENTEAFFGQGTRLTVV.

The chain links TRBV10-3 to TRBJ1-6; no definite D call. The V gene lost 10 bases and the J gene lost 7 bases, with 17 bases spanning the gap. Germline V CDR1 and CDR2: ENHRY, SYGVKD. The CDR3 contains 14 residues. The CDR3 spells CATNRQPGNSPLHF. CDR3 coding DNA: TGTGCCACGAACCGTCAGCCCGGGAATTCACCCCTCCACTTT.

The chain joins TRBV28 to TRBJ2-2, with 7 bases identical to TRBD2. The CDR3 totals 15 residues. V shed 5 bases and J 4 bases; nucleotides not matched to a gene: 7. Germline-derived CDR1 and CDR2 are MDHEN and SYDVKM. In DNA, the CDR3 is TGTGCCAGCAGTGGAACTAGCGCTTCCACCGGGGAGCTGTTTTTT. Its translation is CASSGTSASTGELFF. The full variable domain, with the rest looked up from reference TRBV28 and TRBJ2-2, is DVKVTQSSRYLVKRTGEKVFLECVQDMDHENMFWYRQDPGLGLRLIYFSYDVKMKEKGDIPEGYSVSREKKERFSLILESASTNQTSMYLCASSGTSASTGELFFGEGSRLTVL.

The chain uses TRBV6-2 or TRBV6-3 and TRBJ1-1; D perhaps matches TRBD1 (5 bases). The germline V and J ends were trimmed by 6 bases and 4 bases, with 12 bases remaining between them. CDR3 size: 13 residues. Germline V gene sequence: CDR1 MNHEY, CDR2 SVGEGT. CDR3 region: CASSPDSGTEAFF. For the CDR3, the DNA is TGTGCCAGCAGCCCCGACAGTGGCACTGAAGCTTTCTTT.

The CDR3 nucleotides read TGTGCCATCAGTGATGCTAGCGGGAGGGCTGGGACCGGGGAGCTGTTTTTT. It codes for CAISDASGRAGTGELFF. The rearrangement uses TRBV10-3 and TRBJ2-2, with 12 bases matching TRBD2. The germline V gene has CDR1 ENHRY and CDR2 SYGVKD. V lost 3 bases and J lost 5; bases outside the gene matches: 7. This CDR3 spans 17 amino acids.

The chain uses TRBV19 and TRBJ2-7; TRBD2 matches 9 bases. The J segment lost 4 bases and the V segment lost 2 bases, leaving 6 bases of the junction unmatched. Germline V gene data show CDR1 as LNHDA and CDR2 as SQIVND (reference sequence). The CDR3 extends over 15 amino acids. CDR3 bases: TGTGCCAGTAGTATATCTTCTAGCGGGGCTTACGAGCAGTACTTC. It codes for CASSISSSGAYEQYF.

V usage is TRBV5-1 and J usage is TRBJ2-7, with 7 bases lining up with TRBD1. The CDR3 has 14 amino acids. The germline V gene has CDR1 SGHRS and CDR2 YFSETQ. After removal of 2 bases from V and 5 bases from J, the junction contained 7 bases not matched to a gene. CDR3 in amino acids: CASSLQGNSDEQYF. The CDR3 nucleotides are TGCGCCAGCAGCTTACAGGGGAATAGTGACGAGCAGTACTTC.

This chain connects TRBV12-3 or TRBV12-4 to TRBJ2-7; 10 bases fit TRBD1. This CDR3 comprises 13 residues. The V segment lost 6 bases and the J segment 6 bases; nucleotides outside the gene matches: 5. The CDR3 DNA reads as TGTGCCAGCAGATTGGGACAGGGGTTCGAGCAGTACTTC. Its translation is CASRLGQGFEQYF.

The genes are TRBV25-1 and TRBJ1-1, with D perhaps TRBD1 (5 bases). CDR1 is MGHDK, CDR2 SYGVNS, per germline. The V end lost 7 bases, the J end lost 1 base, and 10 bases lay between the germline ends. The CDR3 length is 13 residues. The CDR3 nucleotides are TGTGCCAGCACCGCGGGGGGGAACACTGAAGCTTTCTTT. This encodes CASTAGGNTEAFF.

The CDR3 DNA follows: TGTGCCAGCAGTGAATGGGGGTTGGACAGGGTTTATTCACCCCTCCACTTT. The encoded protein is CASSEWGLDRVYSPLHF. The gene calls are TRBV6-1 and TRBJ1-6; TRBD1 matches at 8 bases. CDR1 MNHNS and CDR2 SASEGT come from the germline V gene. After removal of 2 bases from V and 8 bases from J, the junction contained 11 bases not matched to a gene. The CDR3 runs 17 residues.

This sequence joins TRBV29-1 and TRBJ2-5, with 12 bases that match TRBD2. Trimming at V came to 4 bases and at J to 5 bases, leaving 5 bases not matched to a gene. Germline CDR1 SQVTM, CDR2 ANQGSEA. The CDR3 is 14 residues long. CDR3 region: CSVGLTSGSETQYF. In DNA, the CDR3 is TGCAGCGTTGGCTTGACTAGCGGGAGTGAGACCCAGTACTTC.

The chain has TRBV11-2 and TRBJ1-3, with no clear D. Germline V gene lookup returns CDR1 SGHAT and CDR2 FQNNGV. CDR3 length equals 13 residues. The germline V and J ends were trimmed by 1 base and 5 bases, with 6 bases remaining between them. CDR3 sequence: CASSLVDRNTIYF. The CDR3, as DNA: TGTGCCAGCAGCTTAGTCGACAGAAACACCATATATTTT.

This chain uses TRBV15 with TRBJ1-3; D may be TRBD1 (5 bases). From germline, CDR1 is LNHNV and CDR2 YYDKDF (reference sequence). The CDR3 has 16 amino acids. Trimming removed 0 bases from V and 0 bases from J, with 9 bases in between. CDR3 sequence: CATSRDRGTSGNTIYF. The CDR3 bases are TGTGCCACCAGCAGAGATCGGGGGACCTCTGGAAACACCATATATTTT.